The 20 T cell receptor beta chains listed next were all sequenced from one sample in a study of blood T cell repertoires in COVID-19. Some clones are missing from TCRdb's copy, which holds only in-frame ones; the method was immunoSEQ multiplex PCR. Of under 200,000 clones in the sample, more than 85% were seen once. The sample comprised peripheral blood. The receptors stem from a man in his 70s with active or convalescent COVID-19.

This clone was observed a handful of times. The chain carries TRBV3-1 (or the pseudogene TRBV3-2) and TRBJ2-7, with 11 bases that match TRBD2. The CDR3 extends over 15 amino acids. J gave up 7 bases and V 2 bases, and 7 bases lay outside the gene matches. Germline lookup yields CDR1 LGHDT and CDR2 YNNKEL (reference sequence). The CDR3 sequence is CASSQFPSGRLEQYF. CDR3 in DNA: TGTGCCAGCAGCCAATTCCCTAGCGGGAGGCTTGAGCAGTACTTC.

This clone has only one observation. V is TRBV11-2 and J is TRBJ2-5; 7 bases match TRBD2. Per the germline V gene, CDR1 is SGHAT and CDR2 is FQNNGV. J gave up 5 bases and V 5 bases, and 8 bases lay outside the gene matches. The CDR3 sequence is 14 residues long. Here the CDR3 reads CASSPRLAGETQYF. As DNA, the CDR3 is TGTGCCAGCAGCCCGAGACTAGCAGGGGAGACCCAGTACTTC.

The J gene is TRBJ2-1, the V gene TRBV9; D is possibly TRBD1 (6 bases). CDR1 and CDR2 from the germline V gene are SGDLS and YYNGEE. V was cut by 2 bases and J by 3 bases, with 15 bases left in between. The CDR3 is 16 residues long. CDR3 amino acids: CASSVLGGPDYNEQFF. CDR3 coding DNA: TGTGCCAGCAGCGTGTTAGGGGGTCCCGACTACAATGAGCAGTTCTTC.

The CDR3 reads CSAIVGVEQYF. DNA of the CDR3: TGCAGTGCTATAGTCGGGGTCGAGCAGTACTTC. The chain links TRBV20-1 to TRBJ2-7; tentative D call: TRBD2 (5 bases). This CDR3 is 11 amino acids long. Trimming cost V 4 bases and J 6 bases, with 10 bases left between them. The germline V gene has CDR1 DFQATT and CDR2 SNEGSKA (reference sequence).

The chain uses TRBV6-2 or TRBV6-3 and TRBJ1-1; D uncertain. The CDR3 is 12 residues long. Germline V gene sequence: CDR1 MNHEY, CDR2 SVGEGT. The V and J ends lost 6 bases and 4 bases respectively, with 9 bases between them. The DNA of the CDR3 is TGTGCCAGCAGCTTACTAAGCACTGAAGCTTTCTTT. Translating gives CASSLLSTEAFF.

V and J are TRBV5-4 and TRBJ2-1; D gene uncertain. Deletions cut 3 bases from V and 2 bases from J, with 6 bases between. The CDR3 contains 13 residues. Germline assignment: CDR1 SGHNT and CDR2 YYREEE (reference sequence). The CDR3 spells CASSSTAYNEQFF. CDR3 sequence (DNA): TGTGCCAGCAGCTCAACAGCCTACAATGAGCAGTTCTTC.

In its sample, this clone was seen once. The chain links TRBV2 to TRBJ2-7; 8 nucleotides agree with TRBD1. V lost 6 bases and J lost 7; bases outside the gene matches: 8. The CDR3 is 13 residues long. Germline V gene data show CDR1 as SNHLY and CDR2 as FYNNEI. CDR3 nucleotide sequence: TGTGCCAGCAGCGAACAGGGGGTTGGGGAGCAGTACTTC. It yields the protein CASSEQGVGEQYF.

This chain joins TRBV27 and TRBJ2-3, with TRBD1 matching 8 bases. With 3 bases clipped from V and 4 bases from J, the junction kept 6 bases outside the gene matches. The CDR3 covers 15 residues. CDR1 and CDR2 (germline): MNHEY, SMNVEV (reference sequence). The CDR3 DNA is TGTGCCAGCAGTTTTTTCTCAGGGGGCCCAGATACGCAGTATTTT. This encodes CASSFFSGGPDTQYF.

This clone was observed a single time. The rearrangement joins TRBV30 to TRBJ1-4; D remains unclear. Germline lookup yields CDR1 GTSNPN and CDR2 SVGIG (reference sequence). V was pared by 4 bases and J by 0 bases, with 6 bases between. The CDR3 has 13 amino acids. As DNA, the CDR3 is TGTGCCTGGAATGTCGCAACTAATGAAAAACTGTTTTTT. Amino acid sequence: CAWNVATNEKLFF. The variable domain in full, completed from reference TRBV30 and TRBJ1-4, reads SQTIHQWPATLVQPVGSPLSLECTVEGTSNPNLYWYRQAAGRGLQLLFYSVGIGQISSEVPQNLSASRPQDRQFILSSKKLLLSDSGFYLCAWNVATNEKLFFGSGTQLSVL.

The rearrangement joins TRBV27 to TRBJ2-5; 9 nucleotides align to TRBD1. This CDR3 spans 15 amino acids. The V gene end was trimmed by 3 bases and the J gene end by 5 bases; junction bases not matched to a gene: 7. The germline V gene encodes CDR1 MNHEY and CDR2 SMNVEV (reference sequence). The CDR3 DNA sequence: TGTGCCAGCAGTTTTACGGGACAGGGAGGTGAGACCCAGTACTTC. Residues: CASSFTGQGGETQYF.

The V gene is TRBV28, the J gene TRBJ2-7; a possible D gene is TRBD2 (6 bases). V was pared by 3 bases and J by 4 bases, with 13 bases between. This CDR3 contains 14 residues. Germline CDR1 MDHEN, CDR2 SYDVKM. CDR3 in amino acids: CASSFRGILYEQYF. The CDR3 DNA reads as TGTGCCAGCAGTTTTCGCGGGATTTTATACGAGCAGTACTTC.

The chain joins TRBV7-8 to TRBJ2-2; no definite D call. The CDR3 runs to 12 residues. Germline CDR1 and CDR2: SGHVS and FQNEAQ. V lost 5 bases and J lost 7, with 8 bases in between. CDR3 in amino acids: CASSQYGGELFF. CDR3 bases: TGTGCCAGCAGCCAATACGGCGGGGAGCTGTTTTTT.

This sequence joins TRBV7-9 and TRBJ1-3; D call uncertain. There are 14 residues in the CDR3. With 0 bases removed from V and 4 bases from J, the gap between germline ends came to 7 bases. The germline CDR1 and CDR2 sequences are SEHNR and FQNEAQ (reference sequence). DNA for the CDR3: TGTGCCAGCAGCTTAGCCTCGGGGGGAAACACCATATATTTT. Its translation: CASSLASGGNTIYF.

This clone has just one count. The chain carries TRBV4-1 and TRBJ1-2; D gene ambiguous. This CDR3 is 13 amino acids long. The germline gives CDR1 MGHRA, CDR2 YSYEKL. V was pared by 0 bases and J by 5 bases, with 7 bases between. CDR3 sequence: CASSQDAVYGYTF. In DNA, the CDR3 is TGCGCCAGCAGCCAAGATGCGGTTTATGGCTACACCTTC.

The chain couples TRBV11-2 to TRBJ2-3, with D uncertain. Looked up from germline, CDR1 is SGHAT and CDR2 is FQNNGV. The ends were cut back, 1 base at V and 2 bases at J, with 10 bases in the middle. CDR3 length: 15 residues. The CDR3 spells CASSLGSFPTDTQYF. In DNA, the CDR3 is TGTGCCAGCAGCTTAGGTAGCTTTCCCACAGATACGCAGTATTTT.

The V and J genes are TRBV18 and TRBJ1-1; no clear D gene. CDR3 length equals 11 residues. The germline V and J ends were trimmed by 4 bases and 5 bases, with 5 bases remaining between them. Germline assignment: CDR1 KGHSH and CDR2 LQKENI. The CDR3 DNA is TGTGCCAGCTCACTCGGGACTGAAGCTTTCTTT. This sequence encodes CASSLGTEAFF.

In this sample, this clone turned up a few times. The V call is TRBV6-5, the J call TRBJ2-7; 12 nucleotides line up with TRBD1. The V gene's germline CDR1 is MNHEY and CDR2 SVGAGI. The CDR3 extends over 16 amino acids. The J segment lost 9 bases and the V segment lost 4 bases, leaving 13 bases of the junction unmatched. DNA for the CDR3: TGTGCCAGCAGTTTTTCTGGGACAGGGGGCAAGATGGGGCAGTACTTC. Translation: CASSFSGTGGKMGQYF.

The rearrangement uses TRBV18 and TRBJ2-1, with 8 bases fitting TRBD2. The CDR3 contains 16 residues. CDR1 and CDR2 from the germline V gene are KGHSH and LQKENI. The V segment lost 6 bases and the J segment 3 bases; nucleotides outside the gene matches: 10. The CDR3 spells CASSSRRGGDYNEQFF. In DNA form, the CDR3 reads TGTGCCAGCTCGTCGCGTCGGGGGGGAGACTACAATGAGCAGTTCTTC.

The chain couples TRBV5-6 to TRBJ1-5; 9 bases agree with TRBD1. The CDR3 spans 15 residues. From germline, CDR1 is SGHDT and CDR2 YYEEEE. V was pared by 1 base and J by 7 bases, with 6 bases of the junction left unmatched. The CDR3 DNA reads as TGTGCCAGCAGCTTGTGGCGGGACAGGGTACAGCCCCAGCATTTT. Protein product: CASSLWRDRVQPQHF.

The chain combines TRBV24-1 with TRBJ2-3, with D possibly being TRBD1 (6 bases). Trimming left V 4 bases short and J 2 bases short, with 15 bases between. This CDR3 region has 16 residues. Germline V gene sequence: CDR1 KGHDR, CDR2 SFDVKD. Here the CDR3 reads CATSDQTGHATDTQYF. The CDR3 nucleotides read TGTGCCACCAGTGACCAGACAGGCCACGCCACAGATACGCAGTATTTT.